A single sample is the source of the 8 T cell receptor beta chains below, sequenced in a study of blood T cells in healthy people across ages. Primers used in a second PCR of about 6 to 11 cycles were a sample-barcoded 5' primer and a J-beta primer mix. A single record per CDR3 protein comes from TCRdb applying MiXCR to the 5' RACE reads. The repertoire holds 550,000 to 800,000 distinct CDR3 sequences, roughly 30% seen once, with 15% to 19% in the top ten. Input material: blood. The receptor set was obtained from a woman of 80 years or more in good health.

Ten or more counts support this clonotype. V gene TRBV9 combines with J gene TRBJ1-2, with TRBD1 matching 7 bases. With V trimmed by 3 bases and J by 5 bases, 7 bases remained unmatched. The CDR3 covers 14 residues. Per the germline V gene, CDR1 is SGDLS and CDR2 is YYNGEE. The CDR3 DNA is TGTGCCAGCAGCGGAGGGGACAGAGGGTATGGCTACACCTTC. It specifies CASSGGDRGYGYTF.

This clonotype was recorded at least ten times. The rearrangement links TRBV6-2 or TRBV6-3 to TRBJ2-3; D is unresolved. In germline, CDR1 is MNHEY, CDR2 SVGEGT. Trimming left V 8 bases short and J 2 bases short, with 14 bases between. This CDR3 contains 14 residues. DNA for the CDR3: TGTGCCAGCGGACGGTTTTCCCCCACAGATACGCAGTATTTT. This translates into CASGRFSPTDTQYF.

This chain uses TRBV3-1 with TRBJ1-3, with a tentative D call TRBD1 (5 bases). The CDR3 is 16 amino acids. Germline V lookup: CDR1 LGHDT, CDR2 YNNKEL (reference sequence). Trimming left V 5 bases short and J 0 bases short, with 14 bases between. The CDR3 is CASSLGPTVSGNTIYF. Written as DNA, the CDR3 is TGTGCCAGCAGCTTGGGACCGACAGTCTCTGGAAACACCATATATTTT.

This clonotype was detected many times. This chain links TRBV29-1 with TRBJ2-7; possible D gene TRBD1, 6 bases. This CDR3 is built from 13 residues. CDR1 is SQVTM and CDR2 is ANQGSEA in the germline V gene. The germline V and J ends were trimmed by 5 bases and 2 bases, with 13 bases remaining between them. Here the CDR3 DNA reads TGCAGCGTTATAGGACAGTCGGCCTACGAGCAGTACTTC. This codes for CSVIGQSAYEQYF.

This clonotype was observed a few times. The V gene is TRBV9, the J gene TRBJ2-2; D may be TRBD1 (5 bases). This CDR3 comprises 15 residues. Germline assignment: CDR1 SGDLS and CDR2 YYNGEE. V lost 3 bases, J lost 3 bases, and 12 bases lay in between. The CDR3 sequence: CASSAQQVYTGELFF. For the CDR3, the DNA is TGTGCCAGCAGCGCTCAACAGGTTTACACCGGGGAGCTGTTTTTT.

This clonotype was detected ten times or more. The chain carries TRBV7-9 and TRBJ2-6; tentative D call: TRBD1 (5 bases). This CDR3 is 17 amino acids long. Germline-derived CDR1 and CDR2 are SEHNR and FQNEAQ (reference sequence). The germline V and J ends were trimmed by 5 bases and 0 bases, with 14 bases remaining between them. CDR3 protein: CASSPRGGYSGANVLTF. CDR3 bases: TGTGCCAGCAGCCCAAGGGGCGGCTACTCTGGGGCCAACGTCCTGACTTTC.

The chain is built from TRBV13 and TRBJ2-7; 13 positions agree with TRBD2. The CDR3 consists of 14 residues. Trimming took 4 bases from V and 6 from J; bases not matched to a gene: 3. The germline V gene encodes CDR1 PRHDT and CDR2 FYEKMQ (reference sequence). CDR3 residues: CASSSWTSGSEQYF. In nucleotides, the CDR3 is TGTGCCAGCAGCTCCTGGACTAGCGGGAGCGAGCAGTACTTC.

This clonotype was seen many times. The V and J genes are TRBV7-3 and TRBJ2-5, with D unresolved. Trimming pared 5 bases from V and 5 bases from J, leaving 12 bases between. Germline CDR1 and CDR2: SGHTA and FQGTGA. This CDR3 comprises 13 residues. CDR3 nucleotides: TGTGCCAGCAGCAACGGGTTAGGGGAGACCCAGTACTTC. Residues: CASSNGLGETQYF.